These T cell receptor beta chains were read from a single sample in a study of human T cells and chemical hapten exposure. Each CDR3 protein gets one entry after TCRdb re-called the RACE reads with MiXCR. The sample lists around 300,000 distinct CDR3 sequences, about 5% seen once, with approximately 8.2% in the top ten. The source was whole blood, collected in connection with sensitization to the hapten diphenylcyclopropenone (DPC). The receptors were gathered from a woman younger than 30 with alopecia areata. Some clones in this sample may be carry-over from other donors' samples. Each CDR3 is given with its conserved first and last residue. A D gene is named only where the DNA matches it firmly. Some rows mark clone size as missing; the rest say once, few, many or name a class of expanded clone.

J gene: TRBJ2-5; V gene: TRBV7-2; clone size: few; D gene: .; CDR3 DNA: TGTGCCAGCAGCTTAGGGCCTGGGGAAGCCCAGTACTTC; CDR3 protein: CASSLGPGEAQYF
J gene: TRBJ1-5; V gene: TRBV15; clone size: .; D gene: TRBD1; CDR3 DNA: TGTGCCACCAGCAGAGACCGGTCAGGGGGCTTTCAGCCCCAGCATTTT; CDR3 protein: CATSRDRSGGFQPQHF
J gene: TRBJ2-5; V gene: TRBV21-1; clone size: .; D gene: .; CDR3 DNA: TGTGCCAGCAGCTCCCGGGACAGGGACTACTCTAAGACCCAGTACTTC; CDR3 protein: CASSSRDRDYSKTQYF
J gene: TRBJ1-2; V gene: TRBV6-5; clone size: .; D gene: .; CDR3 DNA: TGTGCCAGCTTTGGGCGAACAGGGAACTATGGCTACACCTTC; CDR3 protein: CASFGRTGNYGYTF
J gene: TRBJ2-5; V gene: TRBV5-1; clone size: .; D gene: .; CDR3 DNA: TGCGCCAGCAGCTTGGTAGCAGGGGAAGTCCAAGAGACCCAGTACTTC; CDR3 protein: CASSLVAGEVQETQYF
J gene: TRBJ1-3; V gene: TRBV20-1; clone size: many; D gene: .; CDR3 DNA: TGCAGTGTCCCGACATCGGGAAACACCATATATTTT; CDR3 protein: CSVPTSGNTIYF
J gene: TRBJ1-1; V gene: TRBV28; clone size: many; D gene: TRBD1; CDR3 DNA: TGTGCCAGCAGTTTACCAGGGGGTGAAGCTTTCTTT; CDR3 protein: CASSLPGGEAFF
J gene: TRBJ1-6; V gene: TRBV12-3/TRBV12-4; clone size: few; D gene: TRBD1; CDR3 DNA: TGTGCCAGCAGAGCGGACAGGTCCTATAATTCACCCCTCCACTTT; CDR3 protein: CASRADRSYNSPLHF
J gene: TRBJ1-2; V gene: TRBV25-1; clone size: .; D gene: .; CDR3 DNA: TGTGCCAGCTACCAGACCGATGGCTACACCTTC; CDR3 protein: CASYQTDGYTF
J gene: TRBJ1-2; V gene: TRBV20-1; clone size: few; D gene: .; CDR3 DNA: TGCAGTGCTAGCTGGACAAGTGATGGCTACACCTTC; CDR3 protein: CSASWTSDGYTF
J gene: TRBJ2-7; V gene: TRBV4-2; clone size: .; D gene: TRBD1; CDR3 DNA: TGTGCCAGCAGCCAGGGACAGGGGAACACCTACGAGCAGTACTTC; CDR3 protein: CASSQGQGNTYEQYF
J gene: TRBJ2-2; V gene: TRBV6-1; clone size: few; D gene: .; CDR3 DNA: TGTGCCAGCACGCGATACAGGGAACCCAACACCGGGGAGCTGTTTTTT; CDR3 protein: CASTRYREPNTGELFF
J gene: TRBJ2-1; V gene: TRBV7-9; clone size: .; D gene: .; CDR3 DNA: TGTGCCAGCAGCTTCGGAGCGCTTAATGAGCAGTTCTTC; CDR3 protein: CASSFGALNEQFF
J gene: TRBJ1-5; V gene: TRBV24-1; clone size: .; D gene: .; CDR3 DNA: TGTGCCACCAGCGACGGCAATCAGCCCCAGCATTTT; CDR3 protein: CATSDGNQPQHF
J gene: TRBJ1-4; V gene: TRBV7-2; clone size: .; D gene: .; CDR3 DNA: TGTGCCAGCAGCCCTCTCAATGAAAAACTGTTTTTT; CDR3 protein: CASSPLNEKLFF
J gene: TRBJ1-4; V gene: TRBV7-9; clone size: many; D gene: .; CDR3 DNA: TGTGCCAGCAGCTCCGGCACACAGGCAAATGAAAAACTGTTTTTT; CDR3 protein: CASSSGTQANEKLFF
J gene: TRBJ2-7; V gene: TRBV4-3; clone size: many; D gene: .; CDR3 DNA: TGCGCCAGCAGCCAAGAAAATCTGGGCTACGAGCAGTACTTC; CDR3 protein: CASSQENLGYEQYF
J gene: TRBJ2-3; V gene: TRBV7-9; clone size: few; D gene: TRBD2; CDR3 DNA: TGTGCCAGCAGCTTAATCCCTAGCGGGGGGGCCACAGATACGCAGTATTTT; CDR3 protein: CASSLIPSGGATDTQYF
J gene: TRBJ1-4; V gene: TRBV7-2; clone size: .; D gene: TRBD1; CDR3 DNA: TGTGCCAGCAGCTTTTGGGACAGGGATGAAAAACTGTTTTTT; CDR3 protein: CASSFWDRDEKLFF
J gene: TRBJ2-1; V gene: TRBV4-3; clone size: many; D gene: TRBD1; CDR3 DNA: TGCGCCAGCAGCCCTGGGACAGATATCTACAATGAGCAGTTCTTC; CDR3 protein: CASSPGTDIYNEQFF
J gene: TRBJ2-6; V gene: TRBV5-1; clone size: .; D gene: .; CDR3 DNA: TGCGCCAGCAGACCCAACACAGGGGCCAACGTCCTGACTTTC; CDR3 protein: CASRPNTGANVLTF
J gene: TRBJ2-1; V gene: TRBV20-1; clone size: many; D gene: TRBD2; CDR3 DNA: TGCAGTGCTAGAAGCGGGGGGGCCGACAATGAGCAGTTCTTC; CDR3 protein: CSARSGGADNEQFF
J gene: TRBJ2-5; V gene: TRBV12-3/TRBV12-4; clone size: many; D gene: TRBD2; CDR3 DNA: TGTGCCAGCAGTTCTCGGACTAGCGGCCAACGTCGGCAAGAGACCCAGTACTTC; CDR3 protein: CASSSRTSGQRRQETQYF
J gene: TRBJ1-1; V gene: TRBV9; clone size: .; D gene: TRBD1; CDR3 DNA: TGTGCCAGCAACACACAGGGGGCCATGAACACTGAAGCTTTCTTT; CDR3 protein: CASNTQGAMNTEAFF
J gene: TRBJ2-7; V gene: TRBV27; clone size: many; D gene: .; CDR3 DNA: TGTGCCAGCAGCCGGGACCGATCCTACGAGCAGTACTTC; CDR3 protein: CASSRDRSYEQYF
J gene: TRBJ1-6; V gene: TRBV6-6; clone size: few; D gene: TRBD1; CDR3 DNA: TGTGCCAGCAGTACGACAGGGGGATCACCCCTCCACTTT; CDR3 protein: CASSTTGGSPLHF
J gene: TRBJ2-1; V gene: TRBV14; clone size: many; D gene: .; CDR3 DNA: TGTGCCAGCAGCCAAGTTCGGTGGGGGGAGCAGTTCTTC; CDR3 protein: CASSQVRWGEQFF
J gene: TRBJ2-1; V gene: TRBV6-5; clone size: many; D gene: TRBD2; CDR3 DNA: TGTGCCAGCAGTCCGCAGCGGGGAGGCATCTATGAGCAGTTCTTC; CDR3 protein: CASSPQRGGIYEQFF
J gene: TRBJ1-3; V gene: TRBV6-5; clone size: .; D gene: TRBD1; CDR3 DNA: TGTGCCAGCATCGCAAGGGACAGGACTTTTCCTCGAAACACCATATATTTT; CDR3 protein: CASIARDRTFPRNTIYF
J gene: TRBJ1-1; V gene: TRBV3-1; clone size: few; D gene: .; CDR3 DNA: TGTGCCAGCAGCCAAGGCCTAGGGCCGAACACTGAAGCTTTCTTT; CDR3 protein: CASSQGLGPNTEAFF
J gene: TRBJ1-2; V gene: TRBV5-5; clone size: many; D gene: TRBD1; CDR3 DNA: TGTGCCAGCAGCTTGGGGTTTTTAGGTACCGGGACAGGGGACTATGGCTACACCTTC; CDR3 protein: CASSLGFLGTGTGDYGYTF
J gene: TRBJ2-3; V gene: TRBV11-3; clone size: many; D gene: .; CDR3 DNA: TGTGCCAGCAGCTTATCTCAGGCAGATACGCAGTATTTT; CDR3 protein: CASSLSQADTQYF
J gene: TRBJ2-7; V gene: TRBV4-3; clone size: many; D gene: .; CDR3 DNA: TGCGCCAGCAGCCAAGACAGGCGGGCCGTCGAGCAGTACTTC; CDR3 protein: CASSQDRRAVEQYF
J gene: TRBJ2-7; V gene: TRBV5-5; clone size: many; D gene: TRBD1; CDR3 DNA: TGTGCCAGCAGCCCCGACAGGGGTCTGACGTACGAGCAGTACTTC; CDR3 protein: CASSPDRGLTYEQYF
J gene: TRBJ1-5; V gene: TRBV6-6; clone size: few; D gene: TRBD1; CDR3 DNA: TGTGCCAGCAGCCGGAAACACGCAGGGGGCGAAAATCAGCCCCAGCATTTT; CDR3 protein: CASSRKHAGGENQPQHF
J gene: TRBJ2-5; V gene: TRBV14; clone size: .; D gene: .; CDR3 DNA: TGTGCCAGCAGCCAAGTGCCGAAGACAAATTTCCAAGAGACCCAGTACTTC; CDR3 protein: CASSQVPKTNFQETQYF
J gene: TRBJ2-7; V gene: TRBV6-2/TRBV6-3; clone size: many; D gene: .; CDR3 DNA: TGTGCCAGCAGAGGACAGACGATCTCCTACGAGCAGTACTTC; CDR3 protein: CASRGQTISYEQYF
J gene: TRBJ2-7; V gene: TRBV6-2/TRBV6-3; clone size: .; D gene: TRBD1; CDR3 DNA: TGTGCCAGCAGGCGCTCAACAGGGGTCTACGAGCAGTACTTC; CDR3 protein: CASRRSTGVYEQYF
J gene: TRBJ1-2; V gene: TRBV28; clone size: few; D gene: .; CDR3 DNA: TGTGCCAGCAGTCCCCACCAGGAATATGGCTACACCTTC; CDR3 protein: CASSPHQEYGYTF
J gene: TRBJ2-7; V gene: TRBV5-1; clone size: .; D gene: TRBD2; CDR3 DNA: TGCGCCAGCAGCACTCGGACTAGCGGGGTGGAGCAGTACTTC; CDR3 protein: CASSTRTSGVEQYF
J gene: TRBJ1-5; V gene: TRBV6-6; clone size: few; D gene: .; CDR3 DNA: TGTGCCAGCTCCACCTCGACAAAGAATCAGCCCCAGCATTTT; CDR3 protein: CASSTSTKNQPQHF
J gene: TRBJ1-2; V gene: TRBV2; clone size: many; D gene: TRBD1; CDR3 DNA: TGTGCCAGCAGTAACAGGGGGGGCTATGGCTACACCTTC; CDR3 protein: CASSNRGGYGYTF
J gene: TRBJ1-2; V gene: TRBV12-3/TRBV12-4; clone size: many; D gene: .; CDR3 DNA: TGTGCCAGCACCAAAGGGCCAGGCCCAAGGGGCTACACCTTC; CDR3 protein: CASTKGPGPRGYTF